The present T cell receptor beta chain was sequenced within a study of blood T cells in healthy people across ages. This CDR3 comprises 14 residues. Germline values: CDR1 SQVTM, CDR2 ANQGSEA. V lost 7 bases, J lost 5 bases, and 13 bases stayed unmatched. Then a second PCR, running roughly 7 to 11 cycles, was carried out with a sample-barcoded 5' primer and a J-beta primer mix. Using its own MiXCR run on the 5' RACE reads, TCRdb lists one record per CDR3 protein. The data show about 640,000 distinct CDR3 sequences, around three fifths seen once. The source material was blood. The clonotype originates from a man aged 60 to 69 in good health. The chain has TRBV29-1 and TRBJ2-5, with TRBD1 matching 7 bases. CDR3 coding DNA: TGCAGCGGGAAGGCGGTGACAGGGATGGAGACCCAGTACTTC. Translating gives CSGKAVTGMETQYF.